A selection of T cell receptor beta chains follows, all from one sample in a study of T cells after yellow fever vaccination. TCRdb used MiXCR to reprocess the 5' RACE reads, holding one entry per CDR3 protein. Of 200,000 to 300,000 distinct CDR3 sequences in the sample, about 3.9% were seen once. The specimen was PBMCs, collected 15 days after the yellow fever booster vaccination. The receptor set was obtained from a man aged 18-30 years who received the YFV17D yellow fever vaccine. CDR3s include the opening cysteine and the closing phenylalanine or tryptophan. Size tells how often a clone was seen, or its class if it is expanded.

many	TRBV5-1	12	TRBJ2-1	CASSLEFHEQFF
many	TRBV6-2/TRBV6-3	16	TRBJ2-5	CASSYSRQAMEETQYF
many	TRBV20-1	13	TRBJ1-5	CSAREAGNQPQHF
many	TRBV12-3/TRBV12-4	14	TRBJ1-1	CASKPPGQGAEAFF
few	TRBV12-3/TRBV12-4	13	TRBJ2-7	CASSRDSAYEQYF
many	TRBV16	13	TRBJ1-4	CASSQSSQEKLFF
many	TRBV4-2	15	TRBJ1-1	CASSPEGWGDTEAFF
many	TRBV5-1	14	TRBJ1-1	CASSLVLENTEAFF
many	TRBV10-3	17	TRBJ2-2	CAISEWKLTVNTGELFF
many	TRBV9	16	TRBJ1-1	CASSTGTGAKITEAFF
many	TRBV6-5	13	TRBJ1-2	CASSRGSDYGYTF
many	TRBV4-3	15	TRBJ2-1	CASSQEAVTYNEQFF
many	TRBV5-1	15	TRBJ2-7	CASSLEASGSYEQYF